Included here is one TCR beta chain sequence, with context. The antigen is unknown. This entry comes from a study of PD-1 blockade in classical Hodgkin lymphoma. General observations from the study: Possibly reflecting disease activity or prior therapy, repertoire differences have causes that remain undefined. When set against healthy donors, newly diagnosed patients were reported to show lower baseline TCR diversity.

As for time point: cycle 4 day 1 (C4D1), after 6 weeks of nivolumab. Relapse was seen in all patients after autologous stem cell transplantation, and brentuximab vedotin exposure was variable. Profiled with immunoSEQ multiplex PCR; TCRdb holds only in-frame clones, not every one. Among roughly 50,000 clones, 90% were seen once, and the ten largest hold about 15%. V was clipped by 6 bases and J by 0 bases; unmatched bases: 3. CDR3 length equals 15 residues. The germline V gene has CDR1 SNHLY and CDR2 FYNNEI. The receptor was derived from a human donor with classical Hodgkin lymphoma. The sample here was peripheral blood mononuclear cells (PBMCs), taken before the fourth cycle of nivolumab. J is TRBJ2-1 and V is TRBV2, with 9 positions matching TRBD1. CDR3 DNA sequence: TGTGCCAGCAGGGGACAGGGCTTCTCCTACAATGAGCAGTTCTTC. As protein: CASRGQGFSYNEQFF.